This T cell receptor (beta chain) was recorded in a study of vaccination effects on CD4 cells after COVID-19. This table comes from immunoSEQ multiplex PCR, and its TCRdb copy is limited to in-frame clones, with some not included. Of some 22,000 clones in the sample, roughly two thirds are singletons; the top ten hold 26%. This CDR3 has 11 residues. Germline assignment: CDR1 MNHEY and CDR2 SVGEGT. The V gene lost 2 bases and the J gene lost 7 bases, with 6 bases spanning the gap. This clone was seen a few times. Its antigen is still unknown. Before sequencing took place, the ViraFEST assay used viral peptide pools to expand antigen-specific CD4+ T cells. Cultured cells yielded isolated CD4+ T cells after 10 days. No vaccinee had earlier SARS-CoV-2 infection, and nucleocapsid antibodies were negative.

This sequence originates from a human donor who received a COVID-19 vaccine. The sample was CD4+ T cells from PBMCs cultured with HCoV-NL63 spike peptides, taken before COVID-19 vaccination. This chain connects TRBV6-2 or TRBV6-3 to TRBJ2-7, with unresolved D. The CDR3 loop reads CASSYRSEQYF. CDR3 DNA: TGTGCCAGCAGTTACAGGAGTGAGCAGTACTTC.